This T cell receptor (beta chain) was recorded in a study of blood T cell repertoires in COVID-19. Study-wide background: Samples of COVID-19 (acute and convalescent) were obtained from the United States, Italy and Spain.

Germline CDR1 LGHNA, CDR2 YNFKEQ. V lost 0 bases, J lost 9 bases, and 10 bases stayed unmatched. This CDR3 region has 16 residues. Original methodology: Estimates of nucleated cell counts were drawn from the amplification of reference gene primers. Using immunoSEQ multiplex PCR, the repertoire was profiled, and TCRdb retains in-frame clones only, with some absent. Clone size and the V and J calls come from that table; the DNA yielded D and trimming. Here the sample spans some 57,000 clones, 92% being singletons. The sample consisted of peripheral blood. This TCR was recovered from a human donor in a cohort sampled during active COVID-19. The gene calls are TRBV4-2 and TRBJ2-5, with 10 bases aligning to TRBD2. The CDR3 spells CASSQELAGSKGPQYF. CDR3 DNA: TGTGCCAGCAGCCAAGAACTAGCGGGGAGCAAGGGGCCCCAGTACTTC.